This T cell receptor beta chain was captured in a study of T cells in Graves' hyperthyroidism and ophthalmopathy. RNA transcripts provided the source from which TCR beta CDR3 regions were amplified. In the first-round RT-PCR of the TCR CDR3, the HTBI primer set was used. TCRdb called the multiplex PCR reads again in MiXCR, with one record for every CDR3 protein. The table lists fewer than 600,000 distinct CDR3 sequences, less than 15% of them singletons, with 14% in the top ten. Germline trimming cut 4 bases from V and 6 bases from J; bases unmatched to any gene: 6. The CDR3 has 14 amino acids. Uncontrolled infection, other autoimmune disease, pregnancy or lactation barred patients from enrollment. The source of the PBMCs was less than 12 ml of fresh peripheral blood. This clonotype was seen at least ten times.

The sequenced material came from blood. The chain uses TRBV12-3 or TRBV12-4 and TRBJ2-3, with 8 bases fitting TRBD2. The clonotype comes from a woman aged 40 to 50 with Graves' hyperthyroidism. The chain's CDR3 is CASSSSGSRDTQYF. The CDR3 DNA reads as TGTGCCAGCAGTTCTAGCGGGTCCAGGGATACGCAGTATTTT.